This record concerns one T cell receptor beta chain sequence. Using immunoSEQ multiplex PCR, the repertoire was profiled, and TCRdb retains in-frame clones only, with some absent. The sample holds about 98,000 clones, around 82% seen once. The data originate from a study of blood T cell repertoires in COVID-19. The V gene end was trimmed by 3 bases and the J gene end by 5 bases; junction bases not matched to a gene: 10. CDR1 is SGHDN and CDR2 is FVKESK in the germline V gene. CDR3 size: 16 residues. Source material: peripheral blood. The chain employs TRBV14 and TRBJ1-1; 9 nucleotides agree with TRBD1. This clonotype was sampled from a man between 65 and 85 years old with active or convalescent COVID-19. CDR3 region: CASSHIRDRDRTEAFF. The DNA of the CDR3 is TGTGCCAGCAGCCATATCCGGGACAGGGACAGGACTGAAGCTTTCTTT.